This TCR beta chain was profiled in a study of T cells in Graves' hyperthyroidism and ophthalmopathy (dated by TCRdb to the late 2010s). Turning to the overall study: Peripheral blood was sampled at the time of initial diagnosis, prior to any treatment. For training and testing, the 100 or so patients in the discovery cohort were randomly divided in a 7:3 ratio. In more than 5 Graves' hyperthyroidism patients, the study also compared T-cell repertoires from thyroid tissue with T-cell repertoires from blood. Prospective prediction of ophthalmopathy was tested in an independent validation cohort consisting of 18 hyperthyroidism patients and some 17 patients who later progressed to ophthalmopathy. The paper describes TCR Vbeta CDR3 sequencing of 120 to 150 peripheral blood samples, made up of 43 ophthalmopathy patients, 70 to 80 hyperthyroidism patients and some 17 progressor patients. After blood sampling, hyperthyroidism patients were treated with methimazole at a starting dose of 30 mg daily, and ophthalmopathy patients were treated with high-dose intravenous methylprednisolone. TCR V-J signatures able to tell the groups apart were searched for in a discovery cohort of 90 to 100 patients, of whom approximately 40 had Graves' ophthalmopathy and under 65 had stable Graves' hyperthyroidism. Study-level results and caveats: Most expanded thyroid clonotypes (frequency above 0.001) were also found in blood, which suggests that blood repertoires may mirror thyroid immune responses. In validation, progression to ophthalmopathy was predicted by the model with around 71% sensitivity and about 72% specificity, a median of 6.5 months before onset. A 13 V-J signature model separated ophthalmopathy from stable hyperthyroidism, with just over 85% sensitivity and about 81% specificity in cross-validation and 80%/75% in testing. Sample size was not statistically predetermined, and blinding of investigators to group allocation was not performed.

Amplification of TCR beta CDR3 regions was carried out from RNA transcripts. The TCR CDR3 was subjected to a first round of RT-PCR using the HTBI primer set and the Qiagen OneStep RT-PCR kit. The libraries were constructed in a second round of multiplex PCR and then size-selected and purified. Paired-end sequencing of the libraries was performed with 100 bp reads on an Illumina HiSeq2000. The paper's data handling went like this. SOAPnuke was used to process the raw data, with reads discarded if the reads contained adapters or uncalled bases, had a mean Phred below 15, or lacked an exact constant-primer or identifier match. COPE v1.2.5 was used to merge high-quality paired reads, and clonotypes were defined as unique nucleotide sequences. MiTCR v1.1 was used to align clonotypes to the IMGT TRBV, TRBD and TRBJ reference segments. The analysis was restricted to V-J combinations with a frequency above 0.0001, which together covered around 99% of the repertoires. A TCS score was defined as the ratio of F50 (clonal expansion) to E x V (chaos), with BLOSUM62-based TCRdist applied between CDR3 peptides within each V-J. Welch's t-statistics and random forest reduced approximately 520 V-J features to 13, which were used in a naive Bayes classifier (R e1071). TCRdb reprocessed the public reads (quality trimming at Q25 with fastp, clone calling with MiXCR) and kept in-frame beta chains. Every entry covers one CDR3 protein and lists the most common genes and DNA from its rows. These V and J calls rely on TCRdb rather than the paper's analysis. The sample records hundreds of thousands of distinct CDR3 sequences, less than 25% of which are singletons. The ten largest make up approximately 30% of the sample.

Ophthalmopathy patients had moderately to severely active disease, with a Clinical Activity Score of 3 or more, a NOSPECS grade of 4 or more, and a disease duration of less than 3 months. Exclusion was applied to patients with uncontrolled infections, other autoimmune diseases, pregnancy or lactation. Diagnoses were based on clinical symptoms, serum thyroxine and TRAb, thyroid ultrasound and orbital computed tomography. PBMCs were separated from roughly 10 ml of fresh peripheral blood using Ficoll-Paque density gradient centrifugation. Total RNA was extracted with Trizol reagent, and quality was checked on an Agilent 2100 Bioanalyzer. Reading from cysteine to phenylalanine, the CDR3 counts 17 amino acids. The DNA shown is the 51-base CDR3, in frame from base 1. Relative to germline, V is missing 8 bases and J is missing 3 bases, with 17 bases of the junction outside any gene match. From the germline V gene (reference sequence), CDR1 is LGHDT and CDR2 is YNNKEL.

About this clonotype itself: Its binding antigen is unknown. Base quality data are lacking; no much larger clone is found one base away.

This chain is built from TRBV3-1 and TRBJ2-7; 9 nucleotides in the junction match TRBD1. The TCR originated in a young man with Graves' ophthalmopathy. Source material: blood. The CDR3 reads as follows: CASSRGQGGVKIYEQYF. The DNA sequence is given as TGTGCCAGCTCCCGGGGACAGGGAGGAGTTAAGATCTACGAGCAGTACTTC.